This entry lists 8 T cell receptor beta chains sequenced from one sample in a study of blood T cell repertoires in COVID-19. Clones were read by immunoSEQ multiplex PCR, and TCRdb kept only the in-frame ones, dropping some. The table shows approximately 150,000 clones, with 80% to 90% occurring only once. Source material: peripheral blood. All receptors derive from a human donor with acute or convalescent COVID-19. The donor label of this sample is uncertain.

The rearrangement joins TRBV5-1 to TRBJ2-6; D unresolved. This CDR3 contains 16 residues. V was clipped by 1 base and J by 0 bases, with 8 bases between them. Germline lookup yields CDR1 SGHRS and CDR2 YFSETQ. CDR3 DNA: TGCGCCAGCAGCTTGCTTCCTAACTCTGGGGCCAACGTCCTGACTTTC. It encodes CASSLLPNSGANVLTF. The whole variable domain, remainder taken from reference TRBV5-1 and TRBJ2-6, is KAGVTQTPRYLIKTRGQQVTLSCSPISGHRSVSWYQQTPGQGLQFLFEYFSETQRNKGNFPGRFSGRQFSNSRSEMNVSTLELGDSALYLCASSLLPNSGANVLTFGAGSRLTVL.

The chain uses TRBV19 and TRBJ1-5; D is unclear. V was cut by 2 bases and J by 1 base, with 9 bases left in between. The germline CDR1 and CDR2 sequences are LNHDA and SQIVND (reference sequence). The CDR3 length is 15 residues. The CDR3 reads CASSISRKSNQPQHF. CDR3 nucleotides: TGTGCCAGTAGTATATCCAGGAAGAGCAATCAGCCCCAGCATTTT.

This clone turned up a few times. The chain is built from TRBV6-6 and TRBJ1-2, with 7 bases fitting TRBD1. V shed 6 bases and J 5 bases; nucleotides not matched to a gene: 6. The V gene's germline CDR1 is MNHNY and CDR2 SVGAGI (reference sequence). This CDR3 has 13 amino acids. In DNA form, the CDR3 reads TGTGCCAGCAGGACAGGGAGCGATTATGGCTACACCTTC. Translated, it gives CASRTGSDYGYTF.

V usage is TRBV30 and J usage is TRBJ2-2; TRBD2 aligns across 10 bases. Germline loops: CDR1 GTSNPN, CDR2 SVGIG (reference sequence). This CDR3 has 15 amino acids. Unmatched junction bases numbered 6, after V lost 1 base and J lost 7 bases. The CDR3, as DNA: TGTGCCTGGAGTGAAGCTAGCGGGAGAGGCGGGGAGCTGTTTTTT. This codes for CAWSEASGRGGELFF.

The chain couples TRBV6-6 to TRBJ1-5, with a tentative D call TRBD1 (5 bases). The CDR3 is 14 residues long. Germline-derived CDR1 and CDR2 are MNHNY and SVGAGI (reference sequence). With 2 bases removed from V and 2 bases from J, the gap between germline ends came to 7 bases. The CDR3 loop reads CASSYGTGNQPQHF. The CDR3 DNA is TGTGCCAGCAGTTACGGGACTGGCAATCAGCCCCAGCATTTT.

This clone was seen more than once but under ten times. The V and J genes are TRBV25-1 and TRBJ1-2; D remains ambiguous. Germline V CDR1 and CDR2: MGHDK, SYGVNS. Trimming took off 2 bases at V and 4 bases at J, with 17 bases between the two ends. The CDR3 length is 16 residues. DNA of the CDR3: TGTGCCAGCAGTGAAAAGACGGCGGCCAGCCTCTATGGCTACACCTTC. Translating it yields CASSEKTAASLYGYTF.

The rearrangement joins TRBV6-2 or TRBV6-3 to TRBJ1-5, with D hard to call. V lost 5 bases to trimming and J lost 6 bases, with 17 bases between them. Germline lookup yields CDR1 MNHEY and CDR2 SVGEGT. The CDR3 runs 15 residues. The chain's CDR3 is CASSPGRVHGQPQHF. CDR3 coding DNA: TGTGCCAGCAGTCCGGGGAGAGTGCATGGTCAGCCCCAGCATTTT.

The chain links TRBV4-2 to TRBJ2-1, with D tentatively TRBD2 (6 bases). Looked up from germline, CDR1 is LGHNA and CDR2 is YNFKEQ. V was trimmed by 1 base and J by 11 bases, leaving 21 bases between them. The CDR3 length is 16 residues. The CDR3 DNA follows: TGTGCCAGCAGCCAAGCAAGCACGGGAGAACGGCTTAAGCAGTTCTTC. Encoded protein: CASSQASTGERLKQFF.